Below, 30 T cell receptor beta chains from the same sample are listed, as sequenced in a study of cytomegalovirus exposure and HLA in healthy donors. PCR primers comprised 60 Vbeta and 13 Jbeta primers. Clones were read by immunoSEQ multiplex PCR, and TCRdb kept only the in-frame ones, dropping some. The sample shows roughly 190,000 clones, around 86% of them seen only once. The sample taken for sequencing was PBMCs. Receptors were obtained from a young woman in good health and CMV-seronegative.

This chain uses TRBV30 with TRBJ1-1; perhaps TRBD1 as D (5 bases). V gave up 3 bases and J gave up 4 bases, with 12 bases separating them. The CDR3 runs to 13 residues. Germline CDR1 is GTSNPN and CDR2 is SVGIG (reference sequence). The CDR3 coding sequence is TGTGCCTGGAGCTTTTCGGGGGGCACTGAAGCTTTCTTT. Its translation is CAWSFSGGTEAFF.

The rearrangement joins TRBV7-9 to TRBJ2-3; 8 positions match TRBD1. Trimming removed 5 bases from V and 5 bases from J; junction bases left unmatched: 9. This CDR3 comprises 15 residues. Per the germline V gene, CDR1 is SEHNR and CDR2 is FQNEAQ (reference sequence). CDR3 coding DNA: TGTGCCAGCAGCACCAGGACAGGGCGGCGAGATACGCAGTATTTT. It encodes CASSTRTGRRDTQYF.

The chain couples TRBV6-1 to TRBJ1-1; D remains ambiguous. The V gene's germline CDR1 is MNHNS and CDR2 SASEGT. V was cut by 5 bases and J by 4 bases, with 8 bases left in between. CDR3 length: 12 amino acids. Here the CDR3 reads CASSLGITEAFF. The CDR3 coding sequence is TGTGCCAGCAGTCTAGGTATCACTGAAGCTTTCTTT.

This chain links TRBV25-1 with TRBJ2-1, with TRBD1 as a possible D gene (6 bases). The CDR3 consists of 14 residues. Germline lookup yields CDR1 MGHDK and CDR2 SYGVNS. The V and J ends lost 6 bases and 3 bases respectively, with 12 bases between them. DNA for the CDR3: TGTGCCAGCAGGGAGACAGGATACTACAATGAGCAGTTCTTC. Encoded protein: CASRETGYYNEQFF.

This rearrangement joins TRBV29-1 to TRBJ2-3; 7 nucleotides align to TRBD2. The CDR3 runs to 15 residues. The V and J ends lost 4 bases and 2 bases, in that order; junction bases with no gene match: 9. From germline, CDR1 is SQVTM and CDR2 ANQGSEA. The CDR3 bases are TGCAGCGTTGCCCCGCTGACTAGCCCCACAGATACGCAGTATTTT. Translated: CSVAPLTSPTDTQYF.

This chain uses TRBV19 with TRBJ1-5, with a weak D call TRBD1 (6 bases). The V end lost 3 bases, the J end lost 2 bases, and 11 bases lay between the germline ends. Per the germline V gene, CDR1 is LNHDA and CDR2 is SQIVND (reference sequence). The CDR3 totals 15 residues. Here the CDR3 reads CASSISRGGNQPQHF. Here the CDR3 DNA reads TGTGCCAGTAGTATCAGCAGGGGAGGCAATCAGCCCCAGCATTTT. Together with reference TRBV19 and TRBJ1-5, the CDR3 gives the full variable domain: DGGITQSPKYLFRKEGQNVTLSCEQNLNHDAMYWYRQDPGQGLRLIYYSQIVNDFQKGDIAEGYSVSREKKESFPLTVTSAQKNPTAFYLCASSISRGGNQPQHFGDGTRLSIL.

The genes are TRBV5-1 and TRBJ1-1, with a tentative D call TRBD1 (6 bases). The CDR3 spans 12 residues. V dropped 5 bases and J dropped 3 bases, with 8 bases sitting between them. Germline V gene sequence: CDR1 SGHRS, CDR2 YFSETQ. Here the CDR3 DNA reads TGCGCCAGCAGGTCAGGGGACACTGAAGCTTTCTTT. It encodes CASRSGDTEAFF.

The chain links TRBV7-9 to TRBJ2-5; a weak D match, TRBD2 (6 bases). Germline V CDR1 and CDR2: SEHNR, FQNEAQ (reference sequence). V lost 8 bases and J lost 2, with 21 bases in between. The CDR3 totals 16 residues. The CDR3 region is CASGKTAGQGQETQYF. The CDR3 DNA follows: TGTGCCAGCGGCAAAACAGCGGGCCAAGGGCAAGAGACCCAGTACTTC.

The V call is TRBV27, the J call TRBJ2-2; 9 nucleotides agree with TRBD1. The CDR3 runs 15 residues. J gave up 0 bases and V 6 bases, and 2 bases lay outside the gene matches. Germline V lookup: CDR1 MNHEY, CDR2 SMNVEV (reference sequence). Here the CDR3 DNA reads TGTGCCAGCAGCAGGACAGGGGCGAACACCGGGGAGCTGTTTTTT. It specifies CASSRTGANTGELFF.

In this sample, this clone turned up once. This rearrangement joins TRBV7-3 to TRBJ2-7; D gene unclear. The CDR3 spans 14 residues. V was clipped by 4 bases and J by 7 bases, with 17 bases between them. Germline V gene lookup returns CDR1 SGHTA and CDR2 FQGTGA. Here the CDR3 reads CASSSDSYTREQYF. The DNA of the CDR3 is TGTGCCAGCAGCTCTGACTCCTATACGAGGGAGCAGTACTTC.

The CDR3 DNA reads as TGTGCCTGGAGTCAACCCAGACTGAGGGGGACTGAAGCTTTCTTT. Protein sequence: CAWSQPRLRGTEAFF. The chain is built from TRBV30 and TRBJ1-1; TRBD1 is a possible D gene (6 bases). Germline CDR1 reads GTSNPN; CDR2 reads SVGIG (reference sequence). Trimming pared 2 bases from V and 5 bases from J, leaving 18 bases between. The CDR3 consists of 15 residues. Using reference TRBV30 and TRBJ1-1 for the parts outside the CDR3, the full variable domain is SQTIHQWPATLVQPVGSPLSLECTVEGTSNPNLYWYRQAAGRGLQLLFYSVGIGQISSEVPQNLSASRPQDRQFILSSKKLLLSDSGFYLCAWSQPRLRGTEAFFGQGTRLTVV.

The J gene is TRBJ2-1, the V gene TRBV7-2; 11 bases fit TRBD2. CDR1 is SGHTA, CDR2 FQGNSA, per germline. There are 16 residues in the CDR3. V lost 5 bases to trimming and J lost 7 bases; unmatched junction nucleotides: 10. In nucleotides, the CDR3 is TGTGCCAGCAGCCAACCAACTAGCGGGAGTGGGAATGAGCAGTTCTTC. This codes for CASSQPTSGSGNEQFF.

The table lists this clone with a count of one. The chain links TRBV4-2 to TRBJ2-7; the match to TRBD2 covers 9 bases. The CDR3 totals 17 residues. Germline V gene data show CDR1 as LGHNA and CDR2 as YNFKEQ. Trimming at V came to 1 base and at J to 4 bases, leaving 11 bases not matched to a gene. The CDR3 nucleotides are TGTGCCAGCAGCCAAGTCTCCCCCACAGCGGGAGGATACGAGCAGTACTTC. Its translation: CASSQVSPTAGGYEQYF.

This chain links TRBV6-1 with TRBJ1-5; 7 bases are a match to TRBD1. V was pared by 4 bases and J by 6 bases, with 9 bases of the junction left unmatched. CDR3 length equals 15 residues. Germline V gene lookup returns CDR1 MNHNS and CDR2 SASEGT. The CDR3 sequence is CASSVMRGGGQPQHF. For the CDR3, the DNA is TGTGCCAGCAGTGTCATGAGAGGGGGCGGTCAGCCCCAGCATTTT.

The chain links TRBV4-2 to TRBJ2-4; 12 bases line up with TRBD2. V trimming: 0 bases; J trimming: 6 bases; junction bases outside the gene matches: 9. This CDR3 is 18 amino acids long. In germline, CDR1 is LGHNA, CDR2 YNFKEQ. CDR3 sequence (DNA): TGTGCCAGCAGCCAAGAGAGGCTAGCGGGGGGGAAGAGAAACATTCAGTACTTC. As protein: CASSQERLAGGKRNIQYF.

The V gene is TRBV5-1, the J gene TRBJ1-2; no reliable D call. In germline, CDR1 is SGHRS, CDR2 YFSETQ. The CDR3 has 13 amino acids. V lost 2 bases to trimming and J lost 8 bases, with 13 bases between them. CDR3 nucleotide sequence: TGCGCCAGCAGCTTTTCGGACTCCACCGGCTACACCTTC. Residues: CASSFSDSTGYTF.

This chain uses TRBV25-1 with TRBJ1-3; D ambiguous. The CDR3 contains 13 residues. Germline V gene data show CDR1 as MGHDK and CDR2 as SYGVNS. V was trimmed by 8 bases and J by 3 bases, leaving 11 bases between them. CDR3 amino acids: CASSPAGGNTIYF. The CDR3 DNA is TGTGCCAGCTCCCCGGCGGGTGGAAACACCATATATTTT. The whole variable domain, filled in from reference TRBV25-1 and TRBJ1-3, reads EADIYQTPRYLVIGTGKKITLECSQTMGHDKMYWYQQDPGMELHLIHYSYGVNSTEKGDLSSESTVSRIRTEHFPLTLESARPSHTSQYLCASSPAGGNTIYFGEGSWLTVV.

The chain is built from TRBV7-9 and TRBJ2-3, with 15 bases fitting TRBD2. CDR3 length: 16 residues. The V gene's germline CDR1 is SEHNR and CDR2 FQNEAQ (reference sequence). V shed 4 bases, J shed 4 bases, and the junction held 3 bases outside the gene matches. The CDR3 is CASSYGLAGGADTQYF. Here the CDR3 DNA reads TGTGCCAGCAGCTACGGACTAGCGGGAGGGGCAGATACGCAGTATTTT.

The V gene is TRBV6-1, the J gene TRBJ1-3, with D perhaps matching TRBD1 (6 bases). This CDR3 is built from 15 residues. Germline V gene lookup returns CDR1 MNHNS and CDR2 SASEGT. V was shortened by 4 bases and J by 0 bases, with 10 bases between the two germline ends. The chain's CDR3 is CASSATGDSGNTIYF. The CDR3 DNA is TGTGCCAGCAGTGCGACAGGCGACTCTGGAAACACCATATATTTT.

This chain joins TRBV2 and TRBJ1-2; the match to TRBD1 covers 7 bases. This CDR3 is built from 14 residues. Germline V gene sequence: CDR1 SNHLY, CDR2 FYNNEI. V shed 6 bases and J 2 bases; nucleotides not matched to a gene: 6. CDR3 protein: CASRKDRTNYGYTF. Here the CDR3 DNA reads TGTGCCAGCAGGAAGGACAGGACAAACTATGGCTACACCTTC.

This clone was seen once. The chain carries TRBV9 and TRBJ2-7; possibly TRBD2 for D (5 bases). Between the trimmed V and J ends, which lost 1 base and 2 bases, there was a span of 10 bases. Germline V gene sequence: CDR1 SGDLS, CDR2 YYNGEE. CDR3 size: 14 residues. Here the CDR3 DNA reads TGTGCCAGCAGCGTAACAGCGGTAACCTACGAGCAGTACTTC. This translates into CASSVTAVTYEQYF.

This chain joins TRBV6-1 and TRBJ2-5, with TRBD2 identical over 10 bases. The J call may be in error: the DNA end matches TRBJ2-7 better. Germline CDR1 reads MNHNS; CDR2 reads SASEGT. The CDR3 extends over 15 amino acids. CDR3 in DNA: TGTGCCAGCAGTGAACTAGCGGGGGCCACCTACGAGCAGTACTTC. The encoded protein is CASSELAGATYEQYF.

The chain couples TRBV28 to TRBJ2-1, with 8 bases aligning to TRBD2. Germline values: CDR1 MDHEN, CDR2 SYDVKM. The CDR3 contains 14 residues. With V trimmed by 6 bases and J by 6 bases, 7 bases remained unmatched. DNA of the CDR3: TGTGCCAGCAGAGGGCGGGGGGCCACCAATGAGCAGTTCTTC. It translates to CASRGRGATNEQFF.

This chain uses TRBV25-1 with TRBJ1-1, with D uncertain. Germline CDR1 is MGHDK and CDR2 is SYGVNS. The CDR3 is 13 residues long. Trimming cost V 6 bases and J 5 bases, with 13 bases left between them. For the CDR3, the DNA is TGTGCCAGCAGCCCCCAGCGGGTGACTGAAGCTTTCTTT. As protein: CASSPQRVTEAFF.

The CDR3, as DNA: TGCGCCAGCAGCCAACCAGGGACTAACTATGGCTACACCTTC. It yields the protein CASSQPGTNYGYTF. The chain combines TRBV4-1 with TRBJ1-2, with D tentatively TRBD1 (5 bases). The ends were cut back, 2 bases at V and 0 bases at J, with 7 bases in the middle. CDR1 MGHRA and CDR2 YSYEKL come from the germline V gene. There are 14 residues in the CDR3.

The rearrangement joins TRBV5-1 to TRBJ2-2; D not resolved. The CDR3 has 17 amino acids. Trimming shortened V by 1 base and J by 2 bases, and 15 bases separated the two germline ends. CDR1 and CDR2 from the germline V gene are SGHRS and YFSETQ. The CDR3 here is CASSLLSSRGNTGELFF. The DNA for the CDR3 is TGCGCCAGCAGCTTGCTATCGTCTCGCGGAAACACCGGGGAGCTGTTTTTT.

This clone came up once. CDR3 protein: CASSQGYGYTF. CDR3 in DNA: TGTGCCAGCTCACAGGGGTATGGCTACACCTTC. V and J are TRBV18 and TRBJ1-2; D perhaps matches TRBD1 (5 bases). This CDR3 is 11 amino acids long. With 4 bases removed from V and 5 bases from J, the gap between germline ends came to 5 bases. In germline, CDR1 is KGHSH, CDR2 LQKENI.

J is TRBJ1-2 and V is TRBV6-1, with D maybe TRBD1 (5 bases). The CDR3 consists of 13 residues. V dropped 2 bases and J dropped 6 bases, with 10 bases sitting between them. CDR1 and CDR2 (germline): MNHNS, SASEGT. The CDR3 coding sequence is TGTGCCAGCAGTGAAATCTGGGGCGATGGCTACACCTTC. Its translation: CASSEIWGDGYTF.

A single count supports this clone. The chain combines TRBV19 with TRBJ1-5, with a possible D match to TRBD1 (5 bases). CDR1 and CDR2 from the germline V gene are LNHDA and SQIVND (reference sequence). V was shortened by 7 bases and J by 4 bases, with 17 bases between the two germline ends. CDR3 length equals 15 residues. The CDR3 region has the DNA TGTGCCAGTACCAAAGGCGGCCAGGGAAATCAGCCCCAGCATTTT. This codes for CASTKGGQGNQPQHF.

This clone was found once. The chain couples TRBV5-1 to TRBJ1-2; 7 bases align to TRBD1. Unmatched junction bases numbered 16, after V lost 3 bases and J lost 8 bases. The germline V gene encodes CDR1 SGHRS and CDR2 YFSETQ. The CDR3 loop spans 16 amino acids. CDR3 bases: TGCGCCAGCAGCTCAGACTACAGGGGAATAACGACGGGCTACACCTTC. Residues: CASSSDYRGITTGYTF.